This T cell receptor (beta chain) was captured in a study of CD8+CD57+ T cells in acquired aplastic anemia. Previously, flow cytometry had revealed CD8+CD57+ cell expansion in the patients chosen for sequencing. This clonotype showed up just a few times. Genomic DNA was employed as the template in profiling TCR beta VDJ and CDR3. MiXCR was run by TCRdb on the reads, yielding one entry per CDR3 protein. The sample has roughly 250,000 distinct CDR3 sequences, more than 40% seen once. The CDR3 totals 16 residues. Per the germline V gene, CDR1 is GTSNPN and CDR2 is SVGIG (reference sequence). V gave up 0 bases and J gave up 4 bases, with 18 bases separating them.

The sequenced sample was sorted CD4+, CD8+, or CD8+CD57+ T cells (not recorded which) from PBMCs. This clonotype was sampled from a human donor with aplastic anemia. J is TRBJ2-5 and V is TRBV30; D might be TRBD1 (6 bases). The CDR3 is CAWSVLGRGERETQYF. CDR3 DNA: TGTGCCTGGAGTGTACTCGGCAGGGGTGAAAGAGAGACCCAGTACTTC.